This entry features one TCR beta chain sequence. The sample holds a few counts of this clonotype. Its antigen remains unidentified. No base quality information exists; no much larger clone differs at one position. This entry belongs to a study of blood T cells in healthy people across ages (dated by TCRdb to 2015 to 2017). With regard to the full study: In model experiments, template switching captured about one uniquely barcoded TCR beta cDNA molecule for every two T cells. To track age-related changes in TCR beta repertoire diversity, the study relied on deep sequencing normalized with unique cDNA molecular identifiers. Using the same blood draw, the study looked at two additional independent replicas of 1 million unique cDNA reads for two donors, one aged 18 to 29 and the other aged 80 or older. Four age groups were formed from the donors: young (average approximately 15 years), middle-aged (around 40), aged (about 62) and long-lived (less than 85).

The library was prepared using 5' RACE. The data were produced on an Illumina HiSeq 2500. A second PCR of roughly 7 to 11 cycles was performed with a sample-barcoded 5' primer and a J-beta primer mix. Each TCR beta cDNA molecule received a unique molecular identifier from a template-switch 5' adaptor carrying 12 random nucleotides. Each sample yielded at least 2.5 million CDR3-containing paired-end reads. First-strand cDNA synthesis was performed from all RNA using the Mint cDNA synthesis kit, with priming by a TRBC-specific oligonucleotide. Following uracil-DNA glycosylase treatment, all cDNA underwent a first 18-cycle PCR with the universal primers M1SS and BC2_uni_R. Processing in the source paper ran as follows. For normalization, 1 million high-quality reads, each with a distinct molecular identifier, were randomly selected from each sample. Instead of being binned into consensus sequences, reads that shared molecular identifiers were thrown out. CDR3 identification, clonotype clustering and error correction used MiTCR with a Q25 quality threshold and the strictest error-elimination algorithm. A nonparametric unseen species model with Euler transformation was used to estimate a lower bound on total TCR beta diversity. TCRdb applied fastp at Q25 and MiXCR to the public reads, then kept only in-frame beta chains. Rows merge per CDR3 protein into single entries with the most common DNA and genes. TCRdb's processing, not the study's, gives the V and J calls here. The sample has some 1,000,000 distinct CDR3 sequences on record, around 27% of them singletons. The ten largest clones represent around 0.75% of the sample.

The donors were roughly 38 Caucasian individuals from Russia, aged roughly 6 to 90 years, who were systemically healthy. Each donor gave 8 to 10 milliliters of peripheral blood, collected into EDTA-treated Vacutainer tubes. Ficoll-Paque density-gradient centrifugation was used to isolate PBMCs, with at least 6.5 million obtained per sample. Trizol reagent was used to extract total RNA from PBMCs, with at least 6 micrograms per sample. The percentages of naive CD45RAhigh/CD27high T cells were determined by flow cytometry on a PBMC aliquot from every donor. What the study reported, not specific to this receptor: The long-lived group showed more naive CD4+ T cells, fewer expanded clones and increased TCR diversity than the aged group, suggesting age selection. Total diversity estimates from one million sequenced T cells were considered lower bounds and underestimates. The percentage of naive T cells measured by flow cytometry correlated strongly with observed TCR beta diversity. Because the CMV infection status of the donors was unknown, age-related changes in expanded clonotypes may potentially have been confounded. Because profiling used bulk unsorted PBMCs, naive and antigen-experienced compartments could not be compared conclusively. As age increased, observed TCR beta diversity per million T cells dropped in a roughly linear way, and a significant reduction was already evident by age 40.

CDR1 and CDR2 are read off the germline V gene as SGHRS and YFSETQ. The CDR3 sequence holds 18 residues, the cysteine and phenylalanine included. Just the 54-base CDR3 DNA is kept, in frame starting at base 1. V is cut by 4 bases and J by 0 bases, and the space between the germline ends is 22 bases. The sample was also reused in another study, on T cells of mothers and their children. From the second report: Donors were nine systemically healthy Caucasian individuals: three mothers and their six children. cDNA synthesis consumed the entire amount of extracted RNA, loaded at approximately 1.6 ug RNA in each 15 ul reaction. In the second PCR, the M1S primer added sample barcodes and 2-4 random nucleotides. Over 8 million TCR beta CDR3 reads were obtained for each mother, and millions of reads were obtained for each child. Thymic selection similarly shapes TCR recombination output in related and unrelated pairs, with minor effect from inherited differences. Related mother-child pairs always showed normalized repertoire overlap that was slightly higher than in unrelated mother-child pairs, though the difference was never significant. Persistent microchimeric T cell clones were not detected, at a sensitivity of about 100 clones per million clonotypes. In the study, deep NGS was used to compare the TCR beta repertoires of mothers and children, and features distinguishing related mother-child pairs from unrelated individuals were sought. On average, the children were about 12 +/- 4 years old, while the mothers were roughly 40 +/- 4 years old. After adapter ligation with NEBNext reagents, the libraries were sequenced on Illumina HiSeq 2000 with 100+100 nt paired-end reads. Mother and child libraries were prepared a month apart and sequenced in separate runs to prevent cross-contamination. For each donor, between about 500,000 and 2,200,000 distinct TCR beta clonotypes were identified. Naive TCR beta clonotypes were estimated from low-frequency clonotypes matched to each donor's FACS-determined naive share, without sorting.

This clonotype originated in a girl aged 2 to 9 in good health. Specimen: blood. This chain joins TRBV5-1 to TRBJ1-1, with a weak D call of TRBD1 (5 bases match). The DNA sequence reads TGCGCCAGCAGCCACAGCTCTCTAGACAGCCTTATGAACACTGAAGCTTTCTTT. It codes for CASSHSSLDSLMNTEAFF.